One sample yielded the 14 T cell receptor beta chains listed below, sequenced in a study of regulatory T cells in long-lasting Graves disease. Time point given: persistent/refractory GD, antithyroid drugs over 5 years with positive TRAb. RNA extracted from PBMCs served as the sequencing template. Assembly of TCR beta libraries relied on iRepertoire HTBI primers together with Arm-PCR of CDR3 regions. In TCRdb, the multiplex PCR reads were re-called with MiXCR into one record per CDR3 protein. The sample lists 600,000 to 800,000 distinct CDR3 sequences, 30% occurring once. The sequences come from peripheral blood mononuclear cells (PBMCs), collected when the disease was refractory, from a patient treated with antithyroid drugs. These receptors all stem from a female donor with Graves disease.

This clonotype has a handful of counts. The gene calls are TRBV11-2 and TRBJ1-1; the D gene is possibly TRBD1 (5 bases). Germline V gene data show CDR1 as SGHAT and CDR2 as FQNNGV. CDR3 size: 13 residues. V was clipped by 0 bases and J by 8 bases, with 10 bases between them. The CDR3: CASSLDRTGEAFF. CDR3 bases: TGTGCCAGCAGCTTAGATCGAACAGGCGAAGCTTTCTTT.

Here the CDR3 reads CASIDRGNTEAFF. The CDR3 nucleotides are TGTGCCAGTATTGACAGGGGGAACACTGAAGCTTTCTTT. The chain joins TRBV19 to TRBJ1-1; 8 nucleotides line up with TRBD1. Per the germline V gene, CDR1 is LNHDA and CDR2 is SQIVND (reference sequence). V lost 7 bases and J lost 1; bases outside the gene matches: 2. CDR3 length: 13 residues.

V and J are TRBV20-1 and TRBJ1-1; tentative D call: TRBD1 (5 bases). Looked up from germline, CDR1 is DFQATT and CDR2 is SNEGSKA (reference sequence). Trimming took off 1 base at V and 4 bases at J, with 13 bases between the two ends. CDR3 length equals 14 residues. DNA for the CDR3: TGCAGTGCTAGAGGGCCGACAGCATTCACTGAAGCTTTCTTT. Its protein product is CSARGPTAFTEAFF.

This clonotype showed up just a few times. This sequence joins TRBV9 and TRBJ2-5; 10 bases map to TRBD2. The CDR3 length is 18 residues. CDR1 is SGDLS and CDR2 is YYNGEE in the germline V gene. V was pared by 0 bases and J by 5 bases, with 13 bases of the junction left unmatched. Here the CDR3 reads CASSVVASGSPPGETQYF. CDR3 sequence (DNA): TGTGCCAGCAGCGTAGTGGCTAGCGGGAGTCCCCCGGGGGAGACCCAGTACTTC. The full variable domain, in which reference TRBV9 and TRBJ2-5 provide the parts outside the CDR3, is DSGVTQTPKHLITATGQRVTLRCSPRSGDLSVYWYQQSLDQGLQFLIQYYNGEERAKGNILERFSAQQFPDLHSELNLSSLELGDSALYFCASSVVASGSPPGETQYFGPGTRLLVL.

On this clonotype itself: It differs at one base from a far larger clone, so likely a read error. The CDR3 region has the DNA TGTGCCAGCAGTCCAGGGAGGGACACCGGGGAGCTGTTTTTT. It yields the protein CASSPGRDTGELFF. The genes are TRBV6-1 and TRBJ2-2; 7 positions match TRBD2. Germline V gene data show CDR1 as MNHNS and CDR2 as SASEGT. This CDR3 comprises 14 residues. V lost 5 bases to trimming and J lost 3 bases; unmatched junction nucleotides: 3.

This clonotype occurred a few times. V is TRBV11-2 and J is TRBJ2-7; D is unclear. Trimming took off 0 bases at V and 2 bases at J, with 11 bases between the two ends. The CDR3 extends over 15 amino acids. Germline CDR1 reads SGHAT; CDR2 reads FQNNGV. DNA of the CDR3: TGTGCCAGCAGCTTAGAGGCCCGAGGAACCTACGAGCAGTACTTC. Translated, it gives CASSLEARGTYEQYF. Full variable domain (missing parts from reference TRBV11-2 and TRBJ2-7): EAGVAQSPRYKIIEKRQSVAFWCNPISGHATLYWYQQILGQGPKLLIQFQNNGVVDDSQLPKDRFSAERLKGVDSTLKIQPAKLEDSAVYLCASSLEARGTYEQYFGPGTRLTVT.

This clonotype was counted a few times. This chain uses TRBV11-3 with TRBJ2-5; D may be TRBD1 (6 bases). There are 14 residues in the CDR3. V was clipped by 1 base and J by 7 bases, with 13 bases between them. Germline assignment: CDR1 SGHNT and CDR2 YENEEA. CDR3 bases: TGTGCCAGCAGCTTAGGACAGGCGTCCGGGACCCAGTACTTC. Amino acids: CASSLGQASGTQYF.

This sequence joins TRBV5-1 and TRBJ2-5; tentatively, D is TRBD1 (5 bases). This CDR3 contains 11 residues. Between the trimmed V and J ends, which lost 5 bases and 7 bases, there was a span of 9 bases. Germline V gene lookup returns CDR1 SGHRS and CDR2 YFSETQ. The CDR3 region is CASRGAGTQYF. The CDR3 nucleotides read TGCGCCAGCAGAGGGGCCGGGACCCAGTACTTC. Full variable domain (outside the CDR3, taken from reference TRBV5-1 and TRBJ2-5): KAGVTQTPRYLIKTRGQQVTLSCSPISGHRSVSWYQQTPGQGLQFLFEYFSETQRNKGNFPGRFSGRQFSNSRSEMNVSTLELGDSALYLCASRGAGTQYFGPGTRLLVL.

This clonotype showed up just a few times. The chain couples TRBV7-9 to TRBJ1-2; no definite D call. Per the germline V gene, CDR1 is SEHNR and CDR2 is FQNEAQ (reference sequence). The V end was cut by 1 base, the J end by 6 bases, with 15 bases between. This CDR3 is built from 15 residues. The CDR3 nucleotides read TGTGCCAGCAGCTTAGAACACCAGACCAGTCATGGCTACACCTTC. Its protein product is CASSLEHQTSHGYTF.

This clonotype was seen many times. The chain employs TRBV27 and TRBJ2-7; the D is unclear. Trimming cost V 3 bases and J 5 bases, with 11 bases left between them. Germline loops: CDR1 MNHEY, CDR2 SMNVEV (reference sequence). The CDR3 sequence is 13 residues long. The CDR3 region is CASSLWVEDEQYF. In DNA, the CDR3 is TGTGCCAGCAGTTTGTGGGTAGAGGACGAGCAGTACTTC.

This sequence joins TRBV19 and TRBJ1-5; the D gene is possibly TRBD1 (6 bases). The CDR3 length is 15 residues. Germline CDR1 is LNHDA and CDR2 is SQIVND (reference sequence). Trimming stripped 0 bases from V and 6 bases from J, with 12 bases between. CDR3: CASSIDLTGGQPQHF. DNA for the CDR3: TGTGCCAGTAGTATAGATCTGACAGGAGGTCAGCCCCAGCATTTT.

This sequence joins TRBV2 and TRBJ2-5; D remains ambiguous. The CDR3 runs to 14 residues. Germline CDR1 reads SNHLY; CDR2 reads FYNNEI. V lost 2 bases and J lost 5, with 12 bases in between. The CDR3 here is CASSEKGRSETQYF. The CDR3, as DNA: TGTGCCAGCAGTGAAAAAGGCAGGAGTGAGACCCAGTACTTC.

This rearrangement joins TRBV28 to TRBJ2-5; D may be TRBD2 (6 bases). Deletions cut 7 bases from V and 2 bases from J, with 11 bases between. The V gene's germline CDR1 is MDHEN and CDR2 SYDVKM. The CDR3 contains 13 residues. The CDR3 DNA sequence: TGTGCCAGCACCATGGACTATCAAGAGACCCAGTACTTC. Translating it yields CASTMDYQETQYF. The variable domain in full, with the rest retrieved from reference TRBV28 and TRBJ2-5, is DVKVTQSSRYLVKRTGEKVFLECVQDMDHENMFWYRQDPGLGLRLIYFSYDVKMKEKGDIPEGYSVSREKKERFSLILESASTNQTSMYLCASTMDYQETQYFGPGTRLLVL.

Worth noting for this clonotype: The junction and the germline gene differ at one end; a read error may be behind it. The rearrangement links TRBV28 to TRBJ1-2, with D unresolved. CDR1 and CDR2 from the germline V gene are MDHEN and SYDVKM. The CDR3 is 13 residues long. The CDR3 here is CASCLTKTYGYTF. CDR3 DNA sequence: TGTGCCAGCTGTTTAACCAAGACCTATGGCTACACCTTC.